Following are 28 T cell receptor beta chains from one sample sequenced in a study of blood T cell repertoires in COVID-19. Generated by immunoSEQ multiplex PCR, the TCRdb table keeps only in-frame clones and is missing some. The sample shows about 190,000 clones, approximately 91% of them seen only once. The specimen sequenced was peripheral blood. The receptor set was obtained from a middle-aged woman who had recovered from COVID-19.

On this clone: The sample carries other DNA sequences with the same CDR3. The CDR3 protein is CASSTGQEESPLHF. CDR3 bases: TGCGCCAGCAGCACCGGACAGGAAGAGTCACCCCTCCACTTT. V usage is TRBV5-1 and J usage is TRBJ1-6, with TRBD1 identical over 7 bases. Germline trimming cut 4 bases from V and 10 bases from J; bases unmatched to any gene: 8. Germline V gene lookup returns CDR1 SGHRS and CDR2 YFSETQ. The CDR3 covers 14 residues.

The chain recombines TRBV29-1 with TRBJ2-1, with D possibly TRBD1 on 5 matching bases. The CDR3 totals 15 residues. V lost 4 bases, J lost 7 bases, and 20 bases lay in between. Germline V gene data show CDR1 as SQVTM and CDR2 as ANQGSEA. The CDR3 nucleotides are TGCAGCGTTGGGCGGCAGGGCGGTTTGGGGAATGAGCAGTTCTTC. Residues: CSVGRQGGLGNEQFF.

This rearrangement joins TRBV6-5 to TRBJ2-7; 8 bases line up with TRBD1. Germline CDR1 reads MNHEY; CDR2 reads SVGAGI. CDR3 size: 15 residues. The junction had 8 bases not matched to a gene; V was cut back by 4 bases and J by 3 bases. CDR3 protein: CASSSPGQGIYEQYF. The CDR3 bases are TGTGCCAGCAGTTCCCCCGGACAGGGTATCTACGAGCAGTACTTC.

This clone showed up just once. The chain uses TRBV3-1 (or the pseudogene TRBV3-2) and TRBJ2-1; 11 nucleotides match TRBD2. The CDR3 totals 17 residues. The V gene's germline CDR1 is LGHDT and CDR2 YNNKEL (reference sequence). Trimming took 3 bases from V and 0 from J; bases not matched to a gene: 4. The CDR3 DNA reads TGTGCCAGCAGCCAGGCGGGACTAGCGGTCTCCTACAATGAGCAGTTCTTC. Translation: CASSQAGLAVSYNEQFF.

The count of this clone is one. The rearrangement links TRBV11-2 to TRBJ2-1, with TRBD2 matching 9 bases. Germline CDR1 is SGHAT and CDR2 is FQNNGV. Trimming removed 5 bases from V and 2 bases from J; junction bases left unmatched: 7. The CDR3 covers 16 residues. The CDR3 DNA sequence: TGTGCCAGCAGCCCTCGACTAGCGGTAACCTACAATGAGCAGTTCTTC. It specifies CASSPRLAVTYNEQFF.

J is TRBJ1-2 and V is TRBV5-1; D remains ambiguous. Germline CDR1 is SGHRS and CDR2 is YFSETQ. The CDR3 loop spans 12 amino acids. Deletions cut 0 bases from V and 8 bases from J, with 8 bases between. Here the CDR3 reads CASSLGEGGYTF. In DNA form, the CDR3 reads TGCGCCAGCAGCTTGGGGGAGGGCGGCTACACCTTC.

The chain is built from TRBV12-3 or TRBV12-4 and TRBJ2-7, with D possibly being TRBD2 (5 bases). The CDR3 extends over 11 amino acids. V lost 6 bases and J lost 10, with 13 bases in between. CDR3 coding DNA: TGTGCCAGCAGATCGGAGACTACTCAGTACTTC. This encodes CASRSETTQYF.

This chain links TRBV7-6 with TRBJ2-1, with D unclear. Trimming took 2 bases from V and 9 from J, leaving 11 bases between them. This CDR3 comprises 13 residues. CDR1 and CDR2 (germline): SGHVS, FNYEAQ. DNA of the CDR3: TGTGCCAGCAGCTTATCGTTCCGCGGTGAGCAGTTCTTC. As protein: CASSLSFRGEQFF. The variable domain in full, completed from reference TRBV7-6 and TRBJ2-1, reads GAGVSQSPRYKVTKRGQDVALRCDPISGHVSLYWYRQALGQGPEFLTYFNYEAQQDKSGLPNDRFSAERPEGSISTLTIQRTEQRDSAMYRCASSLSFRGEQFFGPGTRLTVL.

This clone has only one observation. This chain links TRBV5-1 with TRBJ1-1; 10 nucleotides line up with TRBD1. Trimming cost V 0 bases and J 5 bases; bases outside gene matches: 4. Germline V gives CDR1 SGHRS, CDR2 YFSETQ. The CDR3 has 15 amino acids. The CDR3 loop is CASSLDGTGVTEAFF. The CDR3 DNA is TGCGCCAGCAGCTTGGATGGGACAGGGGTGACTGAAGCTTTCTTT.

The chain has TRBV6-5 and TRBJ2-5, with 7 positions matching TRBD2. After removal of 8 bases from V and 3 bases from J, the junction contained 9 bases not matched to a gene. This CDR3 has 14 residues. Germline CDR1 is MNHEY and CDR2 is SVGAGI. In nucleotides, the CDR3 is TGTGCCAGCTCCGCGGGGGAGATTGAAGAGACCCAGTACTTC. This gives the protein CASSAGEIEETQYF.

This clone was seen a single time. This chain joins TRBV27 and TRBJ1-1, with D hard to call. This CDR3 region has 14 residues. Germline-derived CDR1 and CDR2 are MNHEY and SMNVEV (reference sequence). V was cut by 5 bases and J by 2 bases, with 12 bases left in between. The CDR3, as DNA: TGTGCCAGCAGTCCATTTTTGGCTAACACTGAAGCTTTCTTT. It yields the protein CASSPFLANTEAFF.

The V gene is TRBV20-1, the J gene TRBJ2-7; TRBD2 matches at 7 bases. J lost 3 bases, V lost 6 bases, and 8 bases had no gene match. The CDR3 is 13 amino acids. Germline V CDR1 and CDR2: DFQATT, SNEGSKA (reference sequence). CDR3 DNA sequence: TGCAGTGCCAGTAGCGGGTCCGACTACGAGCAGTACTTC. Translation gives CSASSGSDYEQYF.

The chain links TRBV15 to TRBJ2-2; 7 bases are a match to TRBD1. CDR3 length: 16 residues. Germline CDR1 LNHNV, CDR2 YYDKDF (reference sequence). With V trimmed by 0 bases and J by 5 bases, 6 bases remained unmatched. CDR3 sequence (DNA): TGTGCCACCAGCAGAGACCGGGACAGCTCTACCGGGGAGCTGTTTTTT. Its translation: CATSRDRDSSTGELFF.

V and J are TRBV10-3 and TRBJ2-3; D is perhaps TRBD2 (5 bases). This CDR3 has 18 amino acids. Trimming removed 4 bases at V and 0 bases at J, with 20 bases between. Germline V gene sequence: CDR1 ENHRY, CDR2 SYGVKD. In nucleotides, the CDR3 is TGTGCCATCAGTGTGGGAGAGTTTGAGCCCAAAAGCACAGATACGCAGTATTTT. Translation: CAISVGEFEPKSTDTQYF.

V is TRBV7-9 and J is TRBJ2-3; 9 nucleotides align to TRBD1. This CDR3 comprises 18 residues. The germline gives CDR1 SEHNR, CDR2 FQNEAQ (reference sequence). V shed 5 bases, J shed 2 bases, and the junction held 14 bases outside the gene matches. The CDR3: CASSSWRVGTGPTDTQYF. The CDR3 region has the DNA TGTGCCAGCAGCAGTTGGCGTGTTGGGACAGGGCCCACAGATACGCAGTATTTT.

Of note for this clone: One end of the junction does not line up with germline, which may come from a read error. The CDR3 DNA reads TGTGCCAGCACCGTATCCGGGGACTTCACCGGGGAGCTGTTTTTT. This codes for CASTVSGDFTGELFF. The V and J genes are TRBV9 and TRBJ2-2, with TRBD2 as a possible D gene (6 bases). CDR1 and CDR2 from the germline V gene are SGDLS and YYNGEE. This CDR3 is built from 15 residues. Filled out from reference TRBV9 and TRBJ2-2, the complete variable domain reads DSGVTQTPKHLITATGQRVTLRCSPRSGDLSVYWYQQSLDQGLQFLIQYYNGEERAKGNILERFSAQQFPDLHSELNLSSLELGDSALYFCASTVSGDFTGELFFGEGSRLTVL.

This sequence joins TRBV15 and TRBJ2-3; tentative D call: TRBD1 (6 bases). This CDR3 spans 16 amino acids. CDR1 is LNHNV, CDR2 YYDKDF, per germline (reference sequence). V was shortened by 2 bases and J by 4 bases, with 16 bases between the two germline ends. The CDR3 reads CATSRSLQGFSDTQYF. For the CDR3, the DNA is TGTGCCACCAGCAGAAGCCTTCAGGGGTTCTCAGATACGCAGTATTTT. The entire variable domain, with the rest obtained from reference TRBV15 and TRBJ2-3, is as follows: DAMVIQNPRYQVTQFGKPVTLSCSQTLNHNVMYWYQQKSSQAPKLLFHYYDKDFNNEADTPDNFQSRRPNTSFCFLDIRSPGLGDTAMYLCATSRSLQGFSDTQYFGPGTRLTVL.

This clone showed up just once. V gene TRBV19 combines with J gene TRBJ2-1, with 10 bases fitting TRBD2. The CDR3 totals 15 residues. CDR1 is LNHDA and CDR2 is SQIVND in the germline V gene (reference sequence). V dropped 7 bases and J dropped 3; count of bases not matched to a gene: 6. CDR3: CASNAGTSVYNEQFF. In nucleotides, the CDR3 is TGTGCCAGTAATGCCGGGACTAGCGTCTACAATGAGCAGTTCTTC.

This clone has a single count. This rearrangement joins TRBV5-8 to TRBJ1-1; 7 bases agree with TRBD1. Germline-derived CDR1 and CDR2 are SGHTS and YDEGEE. This CDR3 contains 13 residues. Unmatched junction bases numbered 5, after V lost 4 bases and J lost 5 bases. CDR3 sequence (DNA): TGTGCCAGCAGCCACAGGGGAGTTACTGAAGCTTTCTTT. Its protein is CASSHRGVTEAFF.

This clone was recorded only once. The chain couples TRBV19 to TRBJ2-2; a possible D gene is TRBD1 (5 bases). Trimming left V 3 bases short and J 4 bases short, with 12 bases between. This CDR3 has 15 residues. In germline, CDR1 is LNHDA, CDR2 SQIVND (reference sequence). The CDR3 reads CASSIGHLLTGELFF. The DNA of the CDR3 is TGTGCCAGTAGTATCGGACACCTCCTCACCGGGGAGCTGTTTTTT.

The V gene is TRBV15, the J gene TRBJ1-6; TRBD1 is a possible D gene (5 bases). The CDR3 loop spans 16 amino acids. The V and J ends lost 9 bases and 0 bases respectively, with 15 bases between them. Germline assignment: CDR1 LNHNV and CDR2 YYDKDF (reference sequence). CDR3 in amino acids: CATTNRLSSYNSPLHF. CDR3 nucleotide sequence: TGTGCCACGACGAACAGGCTGAGCTCCTATAATTCACCCCTCCACTTT.

This clone came up once. The chain couples TRBV24-1 to TRBJ2-1, with 7 bases matching TRBD1. Losses at the gene ends were 4 bases for V and 5 bases for J; bases not matched to a gene: 10. The CDR3 loop spans 16 amino acids. The germline gives CDR1 KGHDR, CDR2 SFDVKD. CDR3 protein: CATSDRQGVVNNEQFF. The CDR3 region has the DNA TGTGCCACCAGTGACAGACAGGGTGTAGTCAACAATGAGCAGTTCTTC.

In its sample, this clone was seen once. The V call is TRBV5-1, the J call TRBJ2-1, with TRBD2 matching over 9 bases. V shed 4 bases and J 7 bases; nucleotides not matched to a gene: 6. The CDR3 runs to 14 residues. Germline lookup yields CDR1 SGHRS and CDR2 YFSETQ. The CDR3 DNA reads as TGCGCCAGCAGCACCGGGACTAGCCGTAATGAGCAGTTCTTC. It encodes CASSTGTSRNEQFF.

This clone was seen a few times. V usage is TRBV9 and J usage is TRBJ2-1; D is undetermined. This CDR3 region has 16 residues. V was shortened by 0 bases and J by 5 bases, with 15 bases between the two germline ends. The germline gives CDR1 SGDLS, CDR2 YYNGEE. This chain's CDR3 is CASSVARGGQNNEQFF. For the CDR3, the DNA is TGTGCCAGCAGCGTAGCTCGCGGCGGCCAGAACAATGAGCAGTTCTTC.

The V and J genes are TRBV25-1 and TRBJ2-7, with 14 bases that match TRBD2. Unmatched junction bases numbered 4, after V lost 4 bases and J lost 2 bases. Germline CDR1 and CDR2: MGHDK and SYGVNS. The CDR3 loop spans 16 amino acids. The CDR3 nucleotides read TGTGCCAGCAGTGCCTCGGGACTAGCGGGAGCCTACGAGCAGTACTTC. It is translated as CASSASGLAGAYEQYF.

This chain connects TRBV4-1 to TRBJ1-5; D perhaps matches TRBD1 (5 bases). The V gene lost 0 bases and the J gene lost 7 bases, with 7 bases spanning the gap. Germline V lookup: CDR1 MGHRA, CDR2 YSYEKL. CDR3 size: 13 residues. The CDR3 reads CASSQEGQQPQHF. The CDR3, as DNA: TGCGCCAGCAGCCAAGAGGGGCAGCAGCCCCAGCATTTT.

The V gene is TRBV27, the J gene TRBJ2-3; 8 positions match TRBD2. Looked up from germline, CDR1 is MNHEY and CDR2 is SMNVEV (reference sequence). V shed 1 base and J 0 bases; nucleotides not matched to a gene: 9. The CDR3 runs to 18 residues. The CDR3 loop is CASSLLTGGTASTDTQYF. DNA for the CDR3: TGTGCCAGCAGTTTATTGACGGGGGGGACCGCTAGCACAGATACGCAGTATTTT.

This clone was counted once. The chain carries TRBV27 and TRBJ2-3; 9 bases align to TRBD2. The CDR3 is 15 residues long. After removal of 3 bases from V and 6 bases from J, the junction contained 7 bases not matched to a gene. CDR1 is MNHEY, CDR2 SMNVEV, per germline (reference sequence). The CDR3 protein is CASSFDGLAMDTQYF. In DNA, the CDR3 is TGTGCCAGCAGTTTTGATGGACTAGCGATGGATACGCAGTATTTT.